Below, one TCR beta chain is given with its context. The entry originates in a study of blood T cell repertoires in COVID-19. Germline V lookup: CDR1 SGHRS, CDR2 YFSETQ. The trim removed 5 bases at V and 7 bases at J, leaving 10 bases unmatched. This CDR3 is built from 15 residues. Original handling: Reference gene primer amplification gave estimated nucleated cell counts. Produced via immunoSEQ multiplex PCR; TCRdb's table is partial and in-frame only. V and J calls and clone size are as listed in that table; D and trimming were resolved from the DNA. This repertoire shows roughly 170,000 clones, about 86% found once; its top ten account for about a fifth.

The V call is TRBV5-1, the J call TRBJ2-4; the match to TRBD1 covers 9 bases. The sequence derives from a man aged 70 or older with active or convalescent COVID-19. Sequencing used peripheral blood. The CDR3 is CASSLTGTGQNIQYF. CDR3 DNA sequence: TGCGCCAGCAGTCTTACCGGGACAGGGCAGAACATTCAGTACTTC. Full variable domain (missing parts from reference TRBV5-1 and TRBJ2-4): KAGVTQTPRYLIKTRGQQVTLSCSPISGHRSVSWYQQTPGQGLQFLFEYFSETQRNKGNFPGRFSGRQFSNSRSEMNVSTLELGDSALYLCASSLTGTGQNIQYFGAGTRLSVL.